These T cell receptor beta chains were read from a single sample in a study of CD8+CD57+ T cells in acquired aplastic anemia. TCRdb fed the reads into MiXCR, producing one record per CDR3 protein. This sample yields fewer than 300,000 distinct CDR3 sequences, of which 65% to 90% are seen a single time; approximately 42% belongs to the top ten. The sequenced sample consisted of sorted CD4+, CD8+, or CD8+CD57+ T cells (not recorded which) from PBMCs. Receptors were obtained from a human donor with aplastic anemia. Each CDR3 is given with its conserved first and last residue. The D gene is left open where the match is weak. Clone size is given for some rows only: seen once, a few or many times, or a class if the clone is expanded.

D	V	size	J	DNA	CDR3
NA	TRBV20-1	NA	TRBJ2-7	TGCAGTGCTAGAGTATCCAGGGGGGGCGAGCAGTACTTC	CSARVSRGGEQYF
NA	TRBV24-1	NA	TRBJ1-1	TGTGCCACCCGTACCACAGCGAACACTGAAGCTTTCTTT	CATRTTANTEAFF
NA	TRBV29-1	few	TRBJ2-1	TGCAGCGTTGAAGGCAGGAGCTCCTACAATGAGCAGTTCTTC	CSVEGRSSYNEQFF
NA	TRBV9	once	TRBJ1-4	TGTGCCAGCGGAGTAGCTGGGAACATTCAGTACTTCCTGTTTTTT	CASGVAGNIQYFLFF
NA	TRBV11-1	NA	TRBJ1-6	TGTGCCAGCAGCCTCTGGGTTCTTCATTCACCCCTCCACTTT	CASSLWVLHSPLHF
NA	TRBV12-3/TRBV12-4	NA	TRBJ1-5	TGTGCCAGCAGTTTTACCTACCGCCGTGAGTCCCAGCATTTT	CASSFTYRRESQHF
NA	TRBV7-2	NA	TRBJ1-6	TGTGCCAGCAGCTTACAGGGTCATAATGCACCCCTGCACTTT	CASSLQGHNAPLHF
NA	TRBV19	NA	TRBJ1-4	TGTGCCAGTAGTATATCCACGGGGGCGAACTACAATGAGAAGTTCTTTTTT	CASSISTGANYNEKFFF
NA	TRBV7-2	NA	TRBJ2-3	TGTGCCAGCAGCTTAGCGAGAGGGCCCGATCCGCAGAATTTT	CASSLARGPDPQNF
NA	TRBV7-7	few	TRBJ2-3	TGTGCTAGCAGCTTAGCCCCGAGGAATGAGCAGTTCTTCTTT	CASSLAPRNEQFFF
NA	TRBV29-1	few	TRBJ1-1	TGCAGCGCCGCCGCAGATGTGGAAGCTTTCTTT	CSAAADVEAFF
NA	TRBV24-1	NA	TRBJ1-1	TGTGCCAGCAGTTACGAGCAAGGAGCTGAAGCTTTCTTT	CASSYEQGAEAFF
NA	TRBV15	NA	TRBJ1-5	TGTGCCAGCAGTGAGTGCTACAGGAAACAGACCCAGCATTTT	CASSECYRKQTQHF
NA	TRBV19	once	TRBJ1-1	TGTGCCAGTAGTATTAGCCTGGGAGGCACTGAAGCTTTCTTT	CASSISLGGTEAFF
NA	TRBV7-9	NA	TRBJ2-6	TGTGCCAGCAGCCCAGCGGGCTCTGGCGCCAACGTGCAGACTTTC	CASSPAGSGANVQTF
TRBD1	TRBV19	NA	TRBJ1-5	TGTGCCAGTAGTATAAGGGAGGGGGGACAGCTCAATCAGCCCCAGCATTTT	CASSIREGGQLNQPQHF
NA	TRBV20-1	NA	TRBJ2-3	TGCAGTGCTTTCCCTTCAGGGTCAGATACGCAGTATTTT	CSAFPSGSDTQYF
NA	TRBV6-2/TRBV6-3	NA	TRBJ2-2	TGTGCCAGCAGTTACTCGGTTCTCACCGGGGAGCTGTTTTTT	CASSYSVLTGELFF
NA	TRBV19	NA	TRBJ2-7	TGTGCCAGTAGTATCACGACAGCGCTTACCTACGAGCAGTACTTC	CASSITTALTYEQYF
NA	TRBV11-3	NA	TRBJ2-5	TGTGCCAGCAGCTCGGTTCTGGGGAGACAAGAGACCCAGTACTTC	CASSSVLGRQETQYF
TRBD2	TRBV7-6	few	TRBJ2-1	TGTGCCAGCAGCTCTACTACAAGCGGGGGGAGCGATGAGCAGTTCTTC	CASSSTTSGGSDEQFF
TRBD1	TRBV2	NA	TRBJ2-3	TGTGCCAGCAGCGTAGGGGGCCCACCGTACAATGGGCAGTATTTT	CASSVGGPPYNGQYF
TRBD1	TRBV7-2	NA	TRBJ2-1	TGTGCCAGCAGCAGGGGACAGGGCTCAAACTATGGCTACTTCTTC	CASSRGQGSNYGYFF
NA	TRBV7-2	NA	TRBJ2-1	TGTGCCAGCAGCCGGGACGAGCGGTACGACTATGAGTTCTTC	CASSRDERYDYEFF
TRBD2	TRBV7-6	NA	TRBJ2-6	TGTGCCAGCAGGCCCGGGATAGCGGGACCTACGAATGAGCTGACTTTC	CASRPGIAGPTNELTF
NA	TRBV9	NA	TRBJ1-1	TGTGCCAGCAGCTTAGGTGGGACCGGGCGCAATGAGGCTTTCTTT	CASSLGGTGRNEAFF
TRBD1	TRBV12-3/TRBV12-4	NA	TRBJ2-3	TGTGCCAGCAGTTTACGGACAGGGTTGACCACAGATACGCAGTATTTT	CASSLRTGLTTDTQYF
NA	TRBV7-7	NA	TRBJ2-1	TGTGCCAGCAGCTTCGGGGAAGGAGACATTCAGTTCTTT	CASSFGEGDIQFF
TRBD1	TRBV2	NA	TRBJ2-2	TGTGCCAGCAGCGGGACAGGGAGCGGGGAGCTGTTTTTT	CASSGTGSGELFF
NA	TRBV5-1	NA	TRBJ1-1	TGCGCCAGCAGCTTGGCGGCAGATACGCAGTCTGAAGCTTTCTTT	CASSLAADTQSEAFF
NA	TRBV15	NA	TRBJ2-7	TGTGCCATCAGCAAAGTGGACAAGCGCTACGAGCAGTACTTC	CAISKVDKRYEQYF
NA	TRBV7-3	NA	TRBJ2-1	TGTGCCAGCAGTTTAGCTAAGCGAGGGTACAATGAGCAGTTCTTC	CASSLAKRGYNEQFF